These 24 T cell receptor beta chains were sequenced from one sample in a study of blood T cell dynamics during melanoma immunotherapy. Only in-frame clones appear in the TCRdb table, and some are missing; sequencing was by immunoSEQ multiplex PCR. The repertoire holds about 13,000 clones, with roughly 91% as singletons. Time point specified: pre-treatment baseline. The sequenced sample was blood, obtained from a patient treated with checkpoint blockade. The receptors were sampled from a human donor with melanoma.

The V and J genes are TRBV14 and TRBJ1-4; D remains ambiguous. The germline V and J ends were trimmed by 8 bases and 7 bases, with 23 bases remaining between them. CDR3 length: 16 residues. From germline, CDR1 is SGHDN and CDR2 FVKESK. DNA of the CDR3: TGTGCCAGCTCCCCCGCCTATTCCCTACTCGGTGAAAAACTGTTTTTT. As protein: CASSPAYSLLGEKLFF. The whole variable domain, filled in from reference TRBV14 and TRBJ1-4, reads EAGVTQFPSHSVIEKGQTVTLRCDPISGHDNLYWYRRVMGKEIKFLLHFVKESKQDESGMPNNRFLAERTGGTYSTLKVQPAELEDSGVYFCASSPAYSLLGEKLFFGSGTQLSVL.

This clone is a singleton in its sample. The V call is TRBV18, the J call TRBJ1-5, with a possible D match to TRBD1 (5 bases). The germline CDR1 and CDR2 sequences are KGHSH and LQKENI. This CDR3 has 13 residues. V lost 4 bases to trimming and J lost 5 bases, with 9 bases between them. The CDR3 region is CASSQGSDQPQHF. The CDR3 nucleotides are TGTGCCAGCTCACAGGGGTCCGATCAGCCCCAGCATTTT.

The chain recombines TRBV19 with TRBJ1-3, with TRBD1 matching over 10 bases. The CDR3 runs to 18 residues. The V gene end was trimmed by 2 bases and the J gene end by 1 base; junction bases not matched to a gene: 8. Germline-derived CDR1 and CDR2 are LNHDA and SQIVND (reference sequence). The CDR3 coding sequence is TGTGCCAGTAGTATACAACGGGACAGGGGTGGTTCTGGAAACACCATATATTTT. This translates into CASSIQRDRGGSGNTIYF.

The rearrangement uses TRBV28 and TRBJ1-4; possible D gene TRBD1, 6 bases. V was shortened by 6 bases and J by 4 bases, with 18 bases between the two germline ends. The CDR3 spans 16 residues. From germline, CDR1 is MDHEN and CDR2 SYDVKM. The chain's CDR3 is CASRKPAGAINEKLFF. CDR3 DNA sequence: TGTGCCAGCAGAAAACCTGCGGGGGCCATTAATGAAAAACTGTTTTTT.

This clone was seen once. The gene calls are TRBV5-4 and TRBJ2-7; 11 positions agree with TRBD1. The trim removed 1 base at V and 3 bases at J, leaving 6 bases unmatched. Germline CDR1 SGHNT, CDR2 YYREEE (reference sequence). The length of the CDR3 is 16 residues. The CDR3 sequence is CASSLLAGTGGYEQYF. CDR3 in DNA: TGTGCCAGCAGCTTGCTCGCCGGGACAGGGGGCTACGAGCAGTACTTC.

This CDR3 reads CASSVEVARDNEQFF. The CDR3 DNA reads TGTGCCAGCAGCGTAGAGGTAGCGAGAGACAATGAGCAGTTCTTC. The chain joins TRBV9 to TRBJ2-1; perhaps TRBD2 as D (5 bases). Trimming shortened V by 0 bases and J by 5 bases, and 12 bases separated the two germline ends. This CDR3 contains 15 residues. From germline, CDR1 is SGDLS and CDR2 YYNGEE. Full variable domain (outside the CDR3, taken from reference TRBV9 and TRBJ2-1): DSGVTQTPKHLITATGQRVTLRCSPRSGDLSVYWYQQSLDQGLQFLIQYYNGEERAKGNILERFSAQQFPDLHSELNLSSLELGDSALYFCASSVEVARDNEQFFGPGTRLTVL.

The CDR3 coding sequence is TGCGCCAGCAGCCCTAGTGGGGCGGGAGTGTCCTACGAGCAGTACTTC. Protein product: CASSPSGAGVSYEQYF. V is TRBV4-1 and J is TRBJ2-5; TRBD2 matches 7 bases. The J call may be mistaken, given a closer DNA end match to TRBJ2-7. The germline CDR1 and CDR2 sequences are MGHRA and YSYEKL. The CDR3 spans 16 residues.

The chain is built from TRBV10-3 and TRBJ1-5; 7 positions agree with TRBD1. There are 16 residues in the CDR3. Germline trimming cut 3 bases from V and 3 bases from J; bases unmatched to any gene: 8. CDR1 ENHRY and CDR2 SYGVKD come from the germline V gene. CDR3 amino acids: CAISEAPTGPNQPQHF. Here the CDR3 DNA reads TGTGCCATCAGTGAAGCTCCGACAGGGCCCAATCAGCCCCAGCATTTT.

The chain is built from TRBV7-6 and TRBJ2-3; 12 bases are a match to TRBD2. Germline CDR1 SGHVS, CDR2 FNYEAQ. The CDR3 is made up of 15 amino acids. Germline trimming cut 4 bases from V and 4 bases from J; bases unmatched to any gene: 3. The CDR3 DNA is TGTGCCAGCAGCTCACTAGCGGGAGGCGCAGATACGCAGTATTTT. Translating gives CASSSLAGGADTQYF.

The CDR3 protein is CASSLDGFGGETQYF. CDR3 DNA: TGTGCCAGCAGCTTAGACGGCTTTGGGGGAGAGACCCAGTACTTC. The V and J genes are TRBV7-9 and TRBJ2-5, with D possibly being TRBD1 or TRBD2 (5 bases each). The CDR3 covers 15 residues. The V end lost 1 base, the J end lost 4 bases, and 13 bases lay between the germline ends. Germline V gene data show CDR1 as SEHNR and CDR2 as FQNEAQ (reference sequence).

This clone was counted once. The V call is TRBV2, the J call TRBJ2-7, with 9 bases that match TRBD1. With 7 bases clipped from V and 6 bases from J, the junction kept 13 bases outside the gene matches. The CDR3 has 15 amino acids. CDR1 and CDR2 from the germline V gene are SNHLY and FYNNEI. The CDR3 DNA is TGTGCCAGCACCGGACCGGGACAGGGCTCCATCGAGCAGTACTTC. Protein sequence: CASTGPGQGSIEQYF.

The chain employs TRBV28 and TRBJ2-3; D perhaps matches TRBD2 (5 bases). Trimming cost V 3 bases and J 1 base, with 8 bases left between them. The CDR3 extends over 14 amino acids. Per the germline V gene, CDR1 is MDHEN and CDR2 is SYDVKM. The CDR3 region is CASSFHSGTDTQYF. The DNA for the CDR3 is TGTGCCAGCAGTTTCCATAGCGGCACAGATACGCAGTATTTT. The whole variable domain, filled in from reference TRBV28 and TRBJ2-3, reads DVKVTQSSRYLVKRTGEKVFLECVQDMDHENMFWYRQDPGLGLRLIYFSYDVKMKEKGDIPEGYSVSREKKERFSLILESASTNQTSMYLCASSFHSGTDTQYFGPGTRLTVL.

The chain recombines TRBV9 with TRBJ2-3; possibly TRBD2 for D (6 bases). The CDR3 spans 15 residues. Germline V gives CDR1 SGDLS, CDR2 YYNGEE. Trimming removed 3 bases from V and 1 base from J, with 12 bases in between. This CDR3 reads CASSATAGRTDTQYF. In DNA, the CDR3 is TGTGCCAGCAGCGCTACGGCGGGGCGCACAGATACGCAGTATTTT. The full variable domain, in which reference TRBV9 and TRBJ2-3 provide the parts outside the CDR3, is DSGVTQTPKHLITATGQRVTLRCSPRSGDLSVYWYQQSLDQGLQFLIQYYNGEERAKGNILERFSAQQFPDLHSELNLSSLELGDSALYFCASSATAGRTDTQYFGPGTRLTVL.

The chain is built from TRBV4-3 and TRBJ2-1; 13 bases map to TRBD2. V trimming: 4 bases; J trimming: 6 bases; junction bases outside the gene matches: 3. The CDR3 is 15 residues long. Germline CDR1 reads LGHNA; CDR2 reads YSLEER. Here the CDR3 reads CASSRLAGGINEQFF. The CDR3 DNA reads TGCGCCAGCAGCCGACTAGCGGGAGGCATCAATGAGCAGTTCTTC.

This sequence joins TRBV28 and TRBJ2-5; no reliable D call. The CDR3 is 12 residues long. The germline V gene encodes CDR1 MDHEN and CDR2 SYDVKM. Trimming cost V 5 bases and J 5 bases, with 9 bases left between them. CDR3 nucleotides: TGTGCCAGCAGTCCCGGTTGGGAGACCCAGTACTTC. This sequence encodes CASSPGWETQYF.

This chain uses TRBV5-8 with TRBJ2-7; D might be TRBD2 (7 bases). The CDR3 extends over 14 amino acids. V was pared by 0 bases and J by 3 bases, with 10 bases between. CDR1 SGHTS and CDR2 YDEGEE come from the germline V gene. CDR3 loop: CASSLGGGGYEQYF. The CDR3 DNA reads TGTGCCAGCAGCTTGGGCGGGGGCGGCTACGAGCAGTACTTC.

The chain joins TRBV4-2 to TRBJ1-1; possible D gene TRBD1, 5 bases. Germline lookup yields CDR1 LGHNA and CDR2 YNFKEQ. The CDR3 is 15 residues long. With 1 base removed from V and 1 base from J, the gap between germline ends came to 10 bases. CDR3 sequence reads: CASSQADRWNTEAFF. The CDR3 DNA follows: TGTGCCAGCAGCCAAGCCGACAGATGGAACACTGAAGCTTTCTTT.

The V gene is TRBV14, the J gene TRBJ2-3; D gene ambiguous. The germline gives CDR1 SGHDN, CDR2 FVKESK. V was pared by 1 base and J by 7 bases, with 12 bases between. This CDR3 contains 14 residues. This CDR3 is CASSQGPIRYTQYF. In DNA, the CDR3 is TGTGCCAGCAGCCAAGGACCCATCAGGTATACGCAGTATTTT. Combining the CDR3 with reference TRBV14 and TRBJ2-3 gives the whole variable domain EAGVTQFPSHSVIEKGQTVTLRCDPISGHDNLYWYRRVMGKEIKFLLHFVKESKQDESGMPNNRFLAERTGGTYSTLKVQPAELEDSGVYFCASSQGPIRYTQYFGPGTRLTVL.

The genes are TRBV10-3 and TRBJ1-2; 9 bases fit TRBD1. CDR3 size: 14 residues. The trim removed 5 bases at V and 4 bases at J, leaving 5 bases unmatched. Germline-derived CDR1 and CDR2 are ENHRY and SYGVKD. CDR3: CAISPGTGPYGYTF. CDR3 nucleotides: TGTGCCATCAGTCCTGGGACAGGGCCCTATGGCTACACCTTC.

The chain is built from TRBV2 and TRBJ2-3; D possibly corresponds to TRBD1 (6 bases). Germline V lookup: CDR1 SNHLY, CDR2 FYNNEI. The CDR3 consists of 18 residues. V was trimmed by 0 bases and J by 2 bases, leaving 18 bases between them. Here the CDR3 DNA reads TGTGCCAGCAGTGAAGCTATTTCGGGAACAGGGATCACAGATACGCAGTATTTT. This codes for CASSEAISGTGITDTQYF. The full variable domain, rest sourced from reference TRBV2 and TRBJ2-3, is EPEVTQTPSHQVTQMGQEVILRCVPISNHLYFYWYRQILGQKVEFLVSFYNNEISEKSEIFDDQFSVERPDGSNFTLKIRSTKLEDSAMYFCASSEAISGTGITDTQYFGPGTRLTVL.

The rearrangement uses TRBV4-3 and TRBJ2-1; 7 nucleotides align to TRBD2. The length of the CDR3 is 15 residues. CDR1 is LGHNA and CDR2 is YSLEER in the germline V gene. V trimming: 11 bases; J trimming: 1 base; junction bases outside the gene matches: 11. CDR3: CASSNLGGSYNEQFF. DNA of the CDR3: TGCGCCTCCTCAAATCTGGGGGGGTCCTACAATGAGCAGTTCTTC.

This clone was seen only a few times. The chain carries TRBV19 and TRBJ2-3; D call uncertain. V dropped 5 bases and J dropped 9 bases, with 15 bases sitting between them. CDR1 is LNHDA, CDR2 SQIVND, per germline (reference sequence). This CDR3 is 13 amino acids long. CDR3 nucleotide sequence: TGTGCCAGTAGTGTGACCCCGTCTTTCACGCAGTATTTT. Its protein product is CASSVTPSFTQYF. The full variable domain, rest sourced from reference TRBV19 and TRBJ2-3, is DGGITQSPKYLFRKEGQNVTLSCEQNLNHDAMYWYRQDPGQGLRLIYYSQIVNDFQKGDIAEGYSVSREKKESFPLTVTSAQKNPTAFYLCASSVTPSFTQYFGPGTRLTVL.

V is TRBV18 and J is TRBJ1-1; D call uncertain. The CDR3 length is 12 residues. The germline V and J ends were trimmed by 3 bases and 6 bases, with 8 bases remaining between them. CDR1 and CDR2 from the germline V gene are KGHSH and LQKENI. The CDR3 coding sequence is TGTGCCAGCTCACCTGATTACGCTGAAGCTTTCTTT. As protein: CASSPDYAEAFF.

Here the CDR3 DNA reads TGTGCCAGCAGTGATGGCAGGAAAACAGATACGCAGTATTTT. Protein sequence: CASSDGRKTDTQYF. This sequence joins TRBV2 and TRBJ2-3; unclear D gene. Germline V CDR1 and CDR2: SNHLY, FYNNEI. The CDR3 spans 14 residues. V shed 3 bases and J shed 3 bases, with 10 bases lying between them.